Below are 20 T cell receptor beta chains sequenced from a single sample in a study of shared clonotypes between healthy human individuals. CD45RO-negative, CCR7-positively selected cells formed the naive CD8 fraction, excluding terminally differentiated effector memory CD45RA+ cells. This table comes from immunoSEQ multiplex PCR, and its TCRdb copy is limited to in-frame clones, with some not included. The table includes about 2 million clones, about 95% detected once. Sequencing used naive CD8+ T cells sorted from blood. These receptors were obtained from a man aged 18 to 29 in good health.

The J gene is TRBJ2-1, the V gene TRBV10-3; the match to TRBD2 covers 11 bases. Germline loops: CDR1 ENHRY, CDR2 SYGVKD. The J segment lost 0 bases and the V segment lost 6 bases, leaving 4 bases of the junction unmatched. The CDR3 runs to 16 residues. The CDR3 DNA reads TGTGCCATCAGCCTCGGGACTAGCGGCTCCTACAATGAGCAGTTCTTC. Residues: CAISLGTSGSYNEQFF.

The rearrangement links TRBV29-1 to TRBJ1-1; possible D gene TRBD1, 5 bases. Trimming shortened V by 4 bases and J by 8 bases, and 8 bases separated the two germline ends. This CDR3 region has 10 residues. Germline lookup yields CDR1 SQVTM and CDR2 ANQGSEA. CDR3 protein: CSVVQVEAFF. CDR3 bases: TGCAGCGTTGTACAGGTAGAAGCTTTCTTT.

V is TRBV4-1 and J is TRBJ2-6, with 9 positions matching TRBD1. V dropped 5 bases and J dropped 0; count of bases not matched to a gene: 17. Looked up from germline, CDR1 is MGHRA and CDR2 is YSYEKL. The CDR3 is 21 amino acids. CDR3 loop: CASSTQNFTGGPLSGANVLTF. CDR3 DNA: TGCGCCAGCAGCACCCAAAATTTCACAGGGGGCCCCCTCTCTGGGGCCAACGTCCTGACTTTC.

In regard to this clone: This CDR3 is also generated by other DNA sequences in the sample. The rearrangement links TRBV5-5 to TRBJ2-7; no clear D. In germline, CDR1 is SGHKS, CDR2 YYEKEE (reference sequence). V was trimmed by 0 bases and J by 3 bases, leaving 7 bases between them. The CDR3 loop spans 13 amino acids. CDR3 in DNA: TGTGCCAGCAGCTTGGTATCGGACTACGAGCAGTACTTC. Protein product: CASSLVSDYEQYF.

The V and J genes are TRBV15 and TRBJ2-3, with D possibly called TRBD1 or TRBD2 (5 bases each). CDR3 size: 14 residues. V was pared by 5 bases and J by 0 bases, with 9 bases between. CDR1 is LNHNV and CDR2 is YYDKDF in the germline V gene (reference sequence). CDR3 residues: CATSGTESTDTQYF. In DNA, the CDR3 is TGTGCCACCAGCGGGACGGAGAGCACAGATACGCAGTATTTT.

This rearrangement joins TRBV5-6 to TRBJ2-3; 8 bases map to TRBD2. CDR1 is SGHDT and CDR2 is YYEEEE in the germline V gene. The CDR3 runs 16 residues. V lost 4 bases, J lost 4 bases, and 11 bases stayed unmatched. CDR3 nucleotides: TGTGCCAGCAGCATCGGGACTAGTTTACACGCAGATACGCAGTATTTT. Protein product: CASSIGTSLHADTQYF.

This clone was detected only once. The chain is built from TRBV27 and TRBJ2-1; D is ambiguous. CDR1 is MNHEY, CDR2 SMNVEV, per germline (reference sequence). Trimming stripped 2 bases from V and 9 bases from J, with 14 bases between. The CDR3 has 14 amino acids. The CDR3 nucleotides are TGTGCCAGCAGTTTAGGGGTTAATCCCGGTGAGCAGTTCTTC. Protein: CASSLGVNPGEQFF.

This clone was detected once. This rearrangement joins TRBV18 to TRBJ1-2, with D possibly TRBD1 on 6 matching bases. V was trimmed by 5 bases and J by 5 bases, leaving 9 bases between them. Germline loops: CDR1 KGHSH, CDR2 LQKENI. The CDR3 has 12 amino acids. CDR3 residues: CASSEGGYGYTF. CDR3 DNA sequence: TGTGCCAGCTCAGAGGGGGGATATGGCTACACCTTC.

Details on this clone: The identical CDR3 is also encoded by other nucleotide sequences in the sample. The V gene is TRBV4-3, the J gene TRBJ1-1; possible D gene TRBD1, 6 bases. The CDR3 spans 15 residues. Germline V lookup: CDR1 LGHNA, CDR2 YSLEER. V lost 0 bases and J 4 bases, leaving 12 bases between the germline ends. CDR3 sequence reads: CASSQDRGARTEAFF. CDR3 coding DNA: TGCGCCAGCAGCCAAGATAGGGGGGCGCGCACTGAAGCTTTCTTT.

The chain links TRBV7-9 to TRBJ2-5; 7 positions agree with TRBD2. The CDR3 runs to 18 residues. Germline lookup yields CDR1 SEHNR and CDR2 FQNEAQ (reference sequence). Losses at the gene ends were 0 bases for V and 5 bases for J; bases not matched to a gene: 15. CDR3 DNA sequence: TGTGCCAGCAGCTTAGCCCCCGATTCGGGACTATTTCGGGAGACCCAGTACTTC. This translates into CASSLAPDSGLFRETQYF.

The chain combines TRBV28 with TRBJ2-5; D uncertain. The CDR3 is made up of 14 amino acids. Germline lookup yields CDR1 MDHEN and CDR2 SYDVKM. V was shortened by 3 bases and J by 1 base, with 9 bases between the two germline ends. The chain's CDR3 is CASSLLGSQETQYF. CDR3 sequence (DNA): TGTGCCAGCAGTTTGCTAGGCAGCCAAGAGACCCAGTACTTC.

CDR3 coding DNA: TGTGCCAGCAGCTTTGAATATGCGGGGGGTTCTAGTGAGACCCAGTACTTC. Its translation is CASSFEYAGGSSETQYF. J is TRBJ2-5 and V is TRBV11-1; 8 bases are a match to TRBD2. V lost 3 bases and J lost 5; bases outside the gene matches: 14. Germline V lookup: CDR1 SGHAT, CDR2 FQDESV (reference sequence). There are 17 residues in the CDR3.

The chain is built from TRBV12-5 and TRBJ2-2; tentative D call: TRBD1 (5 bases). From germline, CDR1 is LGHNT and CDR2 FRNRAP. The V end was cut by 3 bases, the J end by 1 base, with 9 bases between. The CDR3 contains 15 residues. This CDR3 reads CASGFRQGNTGELFF. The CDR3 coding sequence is TGTGCTAGTGGTTTTAGGCAGGGGAACACCGGGGAGCTGTTTTTT.

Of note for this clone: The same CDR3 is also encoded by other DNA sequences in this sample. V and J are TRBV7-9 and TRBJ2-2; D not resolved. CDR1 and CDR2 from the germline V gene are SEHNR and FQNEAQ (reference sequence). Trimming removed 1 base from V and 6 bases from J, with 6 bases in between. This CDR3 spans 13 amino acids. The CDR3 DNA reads TGTGCCAGCAGCTTAGAAGGTCCCGGGGAGCTGTTTTTT. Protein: CASSLEGPGELFF.

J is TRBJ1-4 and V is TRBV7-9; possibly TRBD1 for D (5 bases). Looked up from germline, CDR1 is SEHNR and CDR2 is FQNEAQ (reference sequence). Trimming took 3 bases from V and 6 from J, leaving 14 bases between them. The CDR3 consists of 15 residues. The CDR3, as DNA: TGTGCCAGCAGCTTCGGGGCTCGGACCGATGAAAAACTGTTTTTT. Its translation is CASSFGARTDEKLFF.

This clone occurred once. CDR3 protein: CATSTSEQGTYEQYF. The DNA of the CDR3 is TGTGCCACCAGCACATCCGAACAGGGGACCTACGAGCAGTACTTC. The rearrangement links TRBV15 to TRBJ2-7; 7 bases line up with TRBD1. This CDR3 has 15 residues. Looked up from germline, CDR1 is LNHNV and CDR2 is YYDKDF (reference sequence). V shed 4 bases and J 2 bases; nucleotides not matched to a gene: 8.

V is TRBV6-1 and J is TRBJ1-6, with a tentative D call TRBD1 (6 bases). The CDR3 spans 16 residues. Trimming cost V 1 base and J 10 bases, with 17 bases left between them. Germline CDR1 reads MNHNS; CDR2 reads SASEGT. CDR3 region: CASSEVVRGLRSPLHF. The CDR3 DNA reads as TGTGCCAGCAGTGAAGTCGTCAGGGGCTTACGGTCACCCCTCCACTTT.

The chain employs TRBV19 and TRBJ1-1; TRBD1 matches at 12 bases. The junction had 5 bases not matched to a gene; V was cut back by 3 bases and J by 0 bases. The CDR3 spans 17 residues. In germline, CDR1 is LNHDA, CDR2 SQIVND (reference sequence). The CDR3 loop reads CASSMKGQGAMNTEAFF. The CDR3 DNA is TGTGCCAGTAGTATGAAGGGACAGGGGGCGATGAACACTGAAGCTTTCTTT.

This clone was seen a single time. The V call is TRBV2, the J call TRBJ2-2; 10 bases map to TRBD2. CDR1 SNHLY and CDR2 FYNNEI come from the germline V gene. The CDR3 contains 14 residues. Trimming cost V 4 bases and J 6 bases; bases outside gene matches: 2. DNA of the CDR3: TGTGCCAGCAGTGGCGGGACTAGCGCCGGGGAGCTGTTTTTT. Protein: CASSGGTSAGELFF.

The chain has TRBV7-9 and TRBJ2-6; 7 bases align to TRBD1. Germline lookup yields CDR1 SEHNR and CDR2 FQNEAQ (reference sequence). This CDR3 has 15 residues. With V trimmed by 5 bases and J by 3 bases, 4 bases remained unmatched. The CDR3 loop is CASSPTGFGANVLTF. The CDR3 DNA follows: TGTGCCAGCAGCCCGACAGGGTTTGGGGCCAACGTCCTGACTTTC.